This is a list of T cell receptor beta chains from one sample in a study of T cell changes during pregnancy in multiple sclerosis. TCRdb's copy holds only in-frame clones and misses some; the assay was immunoSEQ multiplex PCR. The data hold about 110,000 clones, with roughly nine tenths observed a single time. Material: peripheral blood, obtained in the third trimester of pregnancy. These receptors originate from a female donor with multiple sclerosis, enrolled in a pregnancy study. CDR3s include the opening cysteine and the closing phenylalanine or tryptophan. A D gene is named only where the DNA matches it firmly. For some rows the clone size is stated as once, few or many, or as a class when expanded; others skip it.

j_gene	abundance	v_gene	d_gene	CDR3nt	CDR3aa
TRBJ2-5	-	TRBV7-8	TRBD2	TGTGCCAGCAGCTTACCCTCCGGTCGCGGGAGGGCCACCGGGACCCAGTACTTC	CASSLPSGRGRATGTQYF
TRBJ2-3	-	TRBV29-1	TRBD1	TGCAGCGTTGCCAGGGGGCCAAGCACAGATACGCAGTATTTT	CSVARGPSTDTQYF
TRBJ1-2	-	TRBV7-9	TRBD1	TGTGCCAGCAGCTGGGGACAGGGGAACTATGGCTACACCTTC	CASSWGQGNYGYTF
TRBJ1-2	-	TRBV29-1	TRBD1	TGCAGCGTCGGGACAGGGGCCGTTCATGGCTACACCTTC	CSVGTGAVHGYTF
TRBJ1-3	-	TRBV6-5	-	TGTGCCAGCAGTTTCGAGTTACCCGGCTCTGGAAACACCATATATTTT	CASSFELPGSGNTIYF
TRBJ1-6	-	TRBV19	TRBD1	TGTGCCAGTAGTATGACGCAGGGGGTGAATAATTCACCCCTCCACTTT	CASSMTQGVNNSPLHF
TRBJ1-2	-	TRBV2	-	TGTGCCAGCAGTGGAGGACAGAATGGTGGCTACACCTTC	CASSGGQNGGYTF
TRBJ2-2	-	TRBV5-1	TRBD2	TGCGCCAGCAGGCCCCTAGCGGGAGACGACACCGGGGAGCTGTTTTTT	CASRPLAGDDTGELFF
TRBJ2-5	few	TRBV30	-	TGTGCCTGGGGTTGGAGGGAGACCCAGTACTTC	CAWGWRETQYF
TRBJ1-1	-	TRBV9	TRBD1	TGTGCCAGCAGAAGGGGGACAGGGGGTTCCGAAAACACTGAAGCTTTCTTT	CASRRGTGGSENTEAFF